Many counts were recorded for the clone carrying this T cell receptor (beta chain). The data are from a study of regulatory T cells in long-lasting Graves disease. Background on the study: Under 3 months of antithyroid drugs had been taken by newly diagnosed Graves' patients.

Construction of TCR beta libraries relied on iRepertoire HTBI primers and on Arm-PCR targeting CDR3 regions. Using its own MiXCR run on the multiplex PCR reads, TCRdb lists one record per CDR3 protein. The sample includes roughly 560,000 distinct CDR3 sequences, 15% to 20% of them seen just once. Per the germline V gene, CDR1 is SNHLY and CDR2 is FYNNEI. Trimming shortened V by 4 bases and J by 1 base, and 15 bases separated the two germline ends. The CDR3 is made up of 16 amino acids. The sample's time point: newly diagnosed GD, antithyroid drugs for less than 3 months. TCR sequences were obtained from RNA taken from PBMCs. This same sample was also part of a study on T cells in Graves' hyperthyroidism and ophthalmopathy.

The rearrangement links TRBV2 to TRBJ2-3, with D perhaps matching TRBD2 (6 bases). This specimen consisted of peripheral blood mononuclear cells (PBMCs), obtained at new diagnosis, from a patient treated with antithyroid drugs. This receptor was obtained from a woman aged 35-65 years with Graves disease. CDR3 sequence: CASSASRDPGTDTQYF. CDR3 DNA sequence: TGTGCCAGCAGTGCTTCGCGGGACCCCGGCACAGATACGCAGTATTTT. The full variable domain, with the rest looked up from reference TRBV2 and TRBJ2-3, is EPEVTQTPSHQVTQMGQEVILRCVPISNHLYFYWYRQILGQKVEFLVSFYNNEISEKSEIFDDQFSVERPDGSNFTLKIRSTKLEDSAMYFCASSASRDPGTDTQYFGPGTRLTVL.